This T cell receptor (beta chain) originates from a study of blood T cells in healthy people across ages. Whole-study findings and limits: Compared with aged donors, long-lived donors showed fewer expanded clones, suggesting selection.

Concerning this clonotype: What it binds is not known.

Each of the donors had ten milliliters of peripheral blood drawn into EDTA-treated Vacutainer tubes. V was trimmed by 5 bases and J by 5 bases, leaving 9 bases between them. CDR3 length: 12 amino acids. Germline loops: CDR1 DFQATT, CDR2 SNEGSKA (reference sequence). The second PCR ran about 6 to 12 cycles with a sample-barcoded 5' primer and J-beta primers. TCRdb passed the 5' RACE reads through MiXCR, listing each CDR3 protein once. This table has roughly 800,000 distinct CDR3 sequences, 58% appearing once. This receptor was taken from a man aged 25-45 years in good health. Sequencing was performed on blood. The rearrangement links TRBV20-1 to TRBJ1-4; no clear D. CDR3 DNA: TGCAGTGCTGCGCAGATAAATGAAAAACTGTTTTTT. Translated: CSAAQINEKLFF.